A single sample is the source of the 32 T cell receptor beta chains below, sequenced in a study of OX40 agonist ivuxolimab in advanced cancers. Repertoires were generated with immunoSEQ multiplex PCR, while TCRdb's copy carries only in-frame clones and drops some. The sample consists of about 14,000 clones, approximately 84% of them appearing once. Source: CD4+ or CD8+ T cells sorted from blood, taken in a trial of the OX40 agonist ivuxolimab. These receptors all stem from an adult with an advanced solid tumor such as melanoma, head and neck, liver or kidney cancer.

This clone was detected a few times. The rearrangement uses TRBV9 and TRBJ2-7; 8 nucleotides match TRBD2. V shed 2 bases, J shed 1 base, and the junction held 5 bases outside the gene matches. The CDR3 covers 15 residues. Germline assignment: CDR1 SGDLS and CDR2 YYNGEE. In DNA, the CDR3 is TGTGCCAGCAGCGTCGCGGCGGGAGGTTCCTACGAGCAGTACTTC. Translating gives CASSVAAGGSYEQYF.

CDR3 nucleotides: TGTGCCAGCAGCTTAACAGCTAGCGGGAGGGAAAATGAGCAGTTCTTC. It codes for CASSLTASGRENEQFF. The chain links TRBV7-3 to TRBJ2-1; 12 positions match TRBD2. V trimming: 0 bases; J trimming: 7 bases; junction bases outside the gene matches: 4. The CDR3 has 16 residues. Germline assignment: CDR1 SGHTA and CDR2 FQGTGA.

V and J are TRBV14 and TRBJ2-2, with TRBD1 identical over 10 bases. Germline loops: CDR1 SGHDN, CDR2 FVKESK. CDR3 length: 21 amino acids. Trimming cost V 0 bases and J 3 bases; bases outside gene matches: 16. The CDR3 nucleotides read TGTGCCAGCAGCCAAGACCCCTTGTGGGTCACCGGGACAGGGGACACCGGGGAGCTGTTTTTT. This gives the protein CASSQDPLWVTGTGDTGELFF.

The chain recombines TRBV5-4 with TRBJ2-3, with D unresolved. This CDR3 has 15 amino acids. The germline gives CDR1 SGHNT, CDR2 YYREEE (reference sequence). The V end was cut by 0 bases, the J end by 2 bases, with 10 bases between. DNA for the CDR3: TGTGCCAGCAGCTTGGTTAGCCGACTCACAGATACGCAGTATTTT. It yields the protein CASSLVSRLTDTQYF.

This clone was seen a single time. The chain recombines TRBV11-2 with TRBJ1-1; the D gene is possibly TRBD1 (5 bases). Germline CDR1 and CDR2: SGHAT and FQNNGV. The ends were cut back, 1 base at V and 8 bases at J, with 11 bases in the middle. The CDR3 has 13 amino acids. The CDR3 spells CASSLGRGSEAFF. DNA of the CDR3: TGTGCCAGCAGCTTAGGTAGGGGTTCCGAAGCTTTCTTT.

The chain couples TRBV2 to TRBJ2-5; D gene ambiguous. Germline V gives CDR1 SNHLY, CDR2 FYNNEI. The CDR3 is 14 amino acids. DNA of the CDR3: TGTGTCACCAAAAGGAAAGGATATGGGGAGACCCAGTACTTC. Translation: CVTKRKGYGETQYF.

This sequence joins TRBV5-1 and TRBJ2-5; D perhaps matches TRBD1 (6 bases). CDR3 length equals 15 residues. Germline-derived CDR1 and CDR2 are SGHRS and YFSETQ. V was shortened by 3 bases and J by 5 bases, with 17 bases between the two germline ends. The CDR3 loop is CASSWTGTRRETQYF. The CDR3 nucleotides read TGCGCCAGCAGCTGGACCGGGACACGGCGGGAGACCCAGTACTTC.

This clone qualifies as medium-sized. V and J are TRBV7-9 and TRBJ1-6, with no clear D. Germline CDR1 SEHNR, CDR2 FQNEAQ (reference sequence). Deletions cut 1 base from V and 9 bases from J, with 7 bases between. The CDR3 has 13 residues. The CDR3, as DNA: TGTGCCAGCAGCTTAGGTGGGAGTTCACCCCTCCACTTT. Encoded protein: CASSLGGSSPLHF.

V and J are TRBV7-9 and TRBJ2-3; perhaps TRBD2 as D (6 bases). The V gene lost 5 bases and the J gene lost 2 bases, with 11 bases spanning the gap. The CDR3 consists of 14 residues. CDR1 and CDR2 (germline): SEHNR, FQNEAQ (reference sequence). The CDR3, as DNA: TGTGCCAGCAGCGGTAGCGGAATCACAGATACGCAGTATTTT. As protein: CASSGSGITDTQYF.

The chain recombines TRBV5-5 with TRBJ2-7; D is possibly TRBD1 (7 bases). This CDR3 has 18 residues. Per germline, CDR1 SGHKS and CDR2 YYEKEE (reference sequence). V lost 3 bases, J lost 2 bases, and 24 bases lay in between. The CDR3 sequence: CASSSTGTAEGNPYEQYF. In DNA, the CDR3 is TGTGCCAGCAGCTCCACAGGGACAGCGGAGGGCAACCCCTACGAGCAGTACTTC.

The chain recombines TRBV5-5 with TRBJ2-4; TRBD1 matches 10 bases. Per germline, CDR1 SGHKS and CDR2 YYEKEE (reference sequence). The length of the CDR3 is 14 residues. V shed 4 bases and J 5 bases; nucleotides not matched to a gene: 3. The CDR3 sequence is CASSPGTGENIQYF. DNA of the CDR3: TGTGCCAGCAGCCCCGGGACAGGGGAAAACATTCAGTACTTC.

The J gene is TRBJ2-5, the V gene TRBV6-6, with D tentatively TRBD1 or TRBD2 (5 bases each). This CDR3 comprises 13 residues. In germline, CDR1 is MNHNY, CDR2 SVGAGI (reference sequence). With 2 bases removed from V and 7 bases from J, the gap between germline ends came to 11 bases. This chain's CDR3 is CASSYRDDGTQYF. CDR3 nucleotides: TGTGCCAGCAGTTACCGGGACGATGGGACCCAGTACTTC.

The rearrangement uses TRBV7-8 and TRBJ2-3, with D possibly matching TRBD2 (7 bases). CDR1 and CDR2 from the germline V gene are SGHVS and FQNEAQ. This CDR3 has 16 residues. The V gene lost 4 bases and the J gene lost 0 bases, with 14 bases spanning the gap. In DNA form, the CDR3 reads TGTGCCAGCAGCTACGCGGGCGGGGGCAGCACAGATACGCAGTATTTT. It is translated as CASSYAGGGSTDTQYF.

The V and J genes are TRBV4-3 and TRBJ2-3; 7 bases agree with TRBD2. Per the germline V gene, CDR1 is LGHNA and CDR2 is YSLEER. V was clipped by 0 bases and J by 0 bases; unmatched bases: 6. CDR3 length: 17 residues. CDR3 in amino acids: CASSQDFLAVSTDTQYF. The CDR3 bases are TGCGCCAGCAGCCAAGATTTCCTAGCGGTTAGCACAGATACGCAGTATTTT.

This sequence joins TRBV30 and TRBJ1-2, with D unclear. The length of the CDR3 is 12 residues. The V gene lost 4 bases and the J gene lost 6 bases, with 12 bases spanning the gap. Germline V gene sequence: CDR1 GTSNPN, CDR2 SVGIG (reference sequence). The CDR3 DNA follows: TGTGCCTGGACACGGGCCCCCCATGGCTACACCTTC. Translated: CAWTRAPHGYTF.

The genes are TRBV7-6 and TRBJ2-2; tentatively, D is TRBD2 (6 bases). This CDR3 spans 15 amino acids. Germline CDR1 is SGHVS and CDR2 is FNYEAQ. The V and J ends lost 0 bases and 3 bases respectively, with 8 bases between them. CDR3 DNA: TGTGCCAGCAGCTTAGCGGGAGGATACACCGGGGAGCTGTTTTTT. This sequence encodes CASSLAGGYTGELFF.

The chain couples TRBV11-3 to TRBJ2-5; the match to TRBD2 covers 7 bases. Germline lookup yields CDR1 SGHNT and CDR2 YENEEA. J was trimmed by 2 bases and V by 5 bases; bases with no gene match: 5. The CDR3 spans 14 residues. This chain's CDR3 is CASSPWTRQETQYF. CDR3 DNA: TGTGCCAGCAGCCCCTGGACTAGGCAAGAGACCCAGTACTTC.

V gene TRBV19 combines with J gene TRBJ2-7, with unresolved D. Per germline, CDR1 LNHDA and CDR2 SQIVND (reference sequence). V was cut by 3 bases and J by 4 bases, with 16 bases left in between. The CDR3 loop spans 15 amino acids. Here the CDR3 reads CASSIAGTASYEQYF. The DNA of the CDR3 is TGTGCCAGTAGTATCGCCGGAACAGCCTCGTACGAGCAGTACTTC.

This sequence joins TRBV19 and TRBJ2-3; D possibly uses TRBD1 or TRBD2 (5 bases each). The CDR3 contains 15 residues. Germline lookup yields CDR1 LNHDA and CDR2 SQIVND (reference sequence). Trimming pared 6 bases from V and 4 bases from J, leaving 17 bases between. The CDR3: CASSLTGARADTQYF. In nucleotides, the CDR3 is TGTGCCAGTAGCTTAACCGGGGCAAGGGCAGATACGCAGTATTTT.

The rearrangement links TRBV5-4 to TRBJ2-1, with 14 bases aligning to TRBD2. Germline assignment: CDR1 SGHNT and CDR2 YYREEE (reference sequence). J lost 6 bases, V lost 6 bases, and 14 bases had no gene match. The CDR3 spans 18 residues. As DNA, the CDR3 is TGTGCCAGCACCACGGGGACTAGCGGGGGATTCGTTTCCAATGAGCAGTTCTTC. Protein sequence: CASTTGTSGGFVSNEQFF.

V usage is TRBV11-3 and J usage is TRBJ2-5; TRBD1 agrees at 9 bases. In germline, CDR1 is SGHNT, CDR2 YENEEA. The CDR3 has 17 amino acids. Unmatched junction bases numbered 11, after V lost 6 bases and J lost 0 bases. The CDR3 region has the DNA TGTGCCAGCAGTCCCGGGACAGGGTTGACCAACCAAGAGACCCAGTACTTC. Residues: CASSPGTGLTNQETQYF.

V is TRBV5-1 and J is TRBJ2-7; possibly TRBD2 for D (6 bases). This CDR3 is 14 amino acids long. V lost 0 bases, J lost 5 bases, and 12 bases lay in between. The germline CDR1 and CDR2 sequences are SGHRS and YFSETQ. CDR3 amino acids: CASSLGREKDEQYF. DNA of the CDR3: TGCGCCAGCAGCTTGGGTCGGGAGAAGGACGAGCAGTACTTC.

V is TRBV19 and J is TRBJ1-1; 9 bases line up with TRBD1. V lost 7 bases, J lost 1 base, and 13 bases stayed unmatched. The CDR3 consists of 17 residues. CDR1 is LNHDA, CDR2 SQIVND, per germline (reference sequence). The CDR3 DNA reads TGTGCCAGTACTCCAACCGAAGGGACAGGGTGGAACACTGAAGCTTTCTTT. It encodes CASTPTEGTGWNTEAFF.

V is TRBV2 and J is TRBJ2-1; 10 bases align to TRBD2. There are 15 residues in the CDR3. With V trimmed by 3 bases and J by 7 bases, 6 bases remained unmatched. Germline CDR1 SNHLY, CDR2 FYNNEI. As DNA, the CDR3 is TGTGCCAGCAGTGACAGGACTAGCGGTTTAAATGAGCAGTTCTTC. It yields the protein CASSDRTSGLNEQFF.

V gene TRBV6-5 combines with J gene TRBJ2-5; D call uncertain. The DNA end is a closer match to TRBJ2-7, so the J assignment may be wrong. The germline gives CDR1 MNHEY, CDR2 SVGAGI. CDR3 size: 14 residues. DNA of the CDR3: TGTGCCAGCAGTTACGCGGCGGTCTCCTACGAGCAGTACTTC. This gives the protein CASSYAAVSYEQYF.

This clone appeared once. V gene TRBV11-2 combines with J gene TRBJ2-1; a weak D match, TRBD1 (7 bases). The CDR3 is 15 residues long. V gave up 5 bases and J gave up 5 bases, with 16 bases separating them. The germline gives CDR1 SGHAT, CDR2 FQNNGV. The CDR3, as DNA: TGTGCCAGCAGCCCTTGGGGGGACAGTGACAATGAGCAGTTCTTC. This encodes CASSPWGDSDNEQFF.

The chain couples TRBV4-1 to TRBJ2-1; 11 positions agree with TRBD2. The junction had 2 bases not matched to a gene; V was cut back by 1 base and J by 3 bases. The CDR3 consists of 16 residues. Germline values: CDR1 MGHRA, CDR2 YSYEKL. CDR3 protein: CASSQGGTSGYNEQFF. CDR3 DNA: TGCGCCAGCAGCCAAGGTGGGACTAGCGGCTACAATGAGCAGTTCTTC.

The chain has TRBV6-5 and TRBJ2-5, with D perhaps TRBD1 or TRBD2 (5 bases each). V was trimmed by 7 bases and J by 1 base, leaving 13 bases between them. The germline V gene has CDR1 MNHEY and CDR2 SVGAGI. The CDR3 spans 14 residues. CDR3 sequence reads: CASKAFGAQETQYF. CDR3 nucleotide sequence: TGTGCCAGCAAGGCTTTCGGGGCCCAAGAGACCCAGTACTTC.

This clone has just a few counts. The J gene is TRBJ1-4, the V gene TRBV6-6; no clear D. Per the germline V gene, CDR1 is MNHNY and CDR2 is SVGAGI (reference sequence). Trimming shortened V by 7 bases and J by 8 bases, and 14 bases separated the two germline ends. The CDR3 consists of 13 residues. The CDR3 sequence: CASTGMREEKLFF. The CDR3 DNA is TGTGCCAGCACCGGGATGAGAGAGGAAAAACTGTTTTTT.

This clone has a handful of counts. The chain uses TRBV30 and TRBJ2-7; D is uncertain. Between the trimmed V and J ends, which lost 0 bases and 5 bases, there was a span of 11 bases. The length of the CDR3 is 13 residues. Germline V lookup: CDR1 GTSNPN, CDR2 SVGIG (reference sequence). CDR3 amino acids: CAWSVTVADEQYF. The CDR3 DNA follows: TGTGCCTGGAGTGTAACAGTCGCAGACGAGCAGTACTTC.

The chain joins TRBV9 to TRBJ2-1; a weak D match, TRBD2 (6 bases). Germline loops: CDR1 SGDLS, CDR2 YYNGEE. V lost 4 bases and J 10 bases, leaving 18 bases between the germline ends. The CDR3 has 14 amino acids. CDR3 amino acids: CASSPSGPGREQFF. Written as DNA, the CDR3 is TGTGCCAGCAGCCCCTCAGGGCCAGGGAGGGAGCAGTTCTTC.

A word on this clone: A read error may produce the germline difference seen at one junction end. Other DNA sequences in this sample translate to the same CDR3. The gene calls are TRBV27 and TRBJ2-3; possibly TRBD1 for D (5 bases). The CDR3 spans 13 residues. Germline V CDR1 and CDR2: MNHEY, SMNVEV (reference sequence). Written as DNA, the CDR3 is TGTGCCAGTAGTTCCAGGGTCACAGATACGCAGTATTTT. Protein product: CASSSRVTDTQYF.